The 11 T cell receptor beta chains given below trace back to one sample, sequenced in a study of T cell changes during pregnancy in multiple sclerosis. Sequencing used immunoSEQ multiplex PCR; TCRdb keeps in-frame clones, though not all of them. The sample carries almost 40,000 clones, around nine tenths recorded once. This specimen consisted of CD4+ T cells from peripheral blood mononuclear cells, obtained in the second trimester of pregnancy. The receptors derive from a female donor in good health, enrolled as a control in a pregnancy study.

This chain connects TRBV5-6 to TRBJ1-6; D is ambiguous. The CDR3 is 15 amino acids. CDR1 SGHDT and CDR2 YYEEEE come from the germline V gene. The V end was cut by 3 bases, the J end by 6 bases, with 13 bases between. The CDR3 sequence: CASSSGRRVNSPLHF. CDR3 nucleotides: TGTGCCAGCAGCTCTGGTCGGAGGGTTAATTCACCCCTCCACTTT.

Worth noting for this clone: The germline gene is not matched at one end of the junction; a read error may be the cause. The genes are TRBV7-7 and TRBJ2-2; D is possibly TRBD2 (6 bases). From germline, CDR1 is SSHAT and CDR2 FNYEAQ (reference sequence). The CDR3 is 15 residues long. The DNA of the CDR3 is TGTGCTAGCAGCCAAACGGGAGCTAACACCGGGGAGCTGTTTTTT. This encodes CASSQTGANTGELFF.

This clone was seen only once. This chain links TRBV28 with TRBJ2-5; TRBD2 agrees at 8 bases. V gave up 5 bases and J gave up 1 base; unmatched junction bases: 6. CDR1 is MDHEN, CDR2 SYDVKM, per germline. CDR3 size: 15 residues. This CDR3 is CASSPAGAIQETQYF. The CDR3 DNA reads TGTGCCAGCAGTCCAGCGGGGGCCATCCAAGAGACCCAGTACTTC.

This chain joins TRBV11-3 and TRBJ2-4, with a tentative D call TRBD1 (6 bases). V shed 6 bases and J shed 5 bases, with 20 bases lying between them. The CDR3 totals 16 residues. Germline CDR1 reads SGHNT; CDR2 reads YENEEA. The CDR3 DNA reads as TGTGCCAGCAGGAGGAGCCGGACAGACCGAGAAAACATTCAGTACTTC. Its protein product is CASRRSRTDRENIQYF. The full variable domain, its missing parts supplied by reference TRBV11-3 and TRBJ2-4, is EAGVVQSPRYKIIEKKQPVAFWCNPISGHNTLYWYLQNLGQGPELLIRYENEEAVDDSQLPKDRFSAERLKGVDSTLKIQPAELGDSAVYLCASRRSRTDRENIQYFGAGTRLSVL.

The chain is built from TRBV7-3 and TRBJ2-2; 7 nucleotides agree with TRBD1. V was pared by 4 bases and J by 0 bases, with 5 bases of the junction left unmatched. The CDR3 is 16 amino acids. Looked up from germline, CDR1 is SGHTA and CDR2 is FQGTGA. CDR3 region: CASSSQGNTNTGELFF. The CDR3 DNA reads TGTGCCAGCAGCTCACAGGGGAACACGAACACCGGGGAGCTGTTTTTT.

The chain couples TRBV6-6 to TRBJ1-2; 7 bases match TRBD1. The CDR3 covers 13 residues. The V and J ends lost 5 bases and 1 base, in that order; junction bases with no gene match: 1. The germline gives CDR1 MNHNY, CDR2 SVGAGI (reference sequence). The CDR3 sequence is CASSRDSNYGYTF. In DNA, the CDR3 is TGTGCCAGCAGTCGGGACAGTAACTATGGCTACACCTTC.

This clone was found once. The CDR3 region is CASSPRTGGQPQHF. As DNA, the CDR3 is TGTGCCAGTAGTCCTCGGACAGGAGGTCAGCCCCAGCATTTT. This chain uses TRBV19 with TRBJ1-5; 7 nucleotides align to TRBD1. V gave up 5 bases and J gave up 6 bases; unmatched junction bases: 7. The germline gives CDR1 LNHDA, CDR2 SQIVND (reference sequence). This CDR3 is 14 amino acids long.

The chain employs TRBV7-6 and TRBJ1-4, with D perhaps TRBD1 (6 bases). The CDR3 is 12 amino acids. V lost 8 bases and J 6 bases, leaving 10 bases between the germline ends. The germline V gene has CDR1 SGHVS and CDR2 FNYEAQ. The chain's CDR3 is CASGQGHEKLFF. DNA of the CDR3: TGTGCCAGCGGGCAGGGGCATGAAAAACTGTTTTTT. Supplemented by reference TRBV7-6 and TRBJ1-4, the full variable domain reads GAGVSQSPRYKVTKRGQDVALRCDPISGHVSLYWYRQALGQGPEFLTYFNYEAQQDKSGLPNDRFSAERPEGSISTLTIQRTEQRDSAMYRCASGQGHEKLFFGSGTQLSVL.

The gene calls are TRBV30 and TRBJ1-5, with D possibly TRBD1 on 5 matching bases. CDR1 GTSNPN and CDR2 SVGIG come from the germline V gene (reference sequence). V lost 4 bases and J lost 0, with 7 bases in between. The CDR3 is 13 amino acids. Here the CDR3 reads CAWNRNSNQPQHF. As DNA, the CDR3 is TGTGCCTGGAACAGGAATAGCAATCAGCCCCAGCATTTT. Variable domain in full (rest from reference TRBV30 and TRBJ1-5): SQTIHQWPATLVQPVGSPLSLECTVEGTSNPNLYWYRQAAGRGLQLLFYSVGIGQISSEVPQNLSASRPQDRQFILSSKKLLLSDSGFYLCAWNRNSNQPQHFGDGTRLSIL.

J is TRBJ2-2 and V is TRBV7-2, with 8 bases that match TRBD1. Per the germline V gene, CDR1 is SGHTA and CDR2 is FQGNSA. The CDR3 is made up of 14 amino acids. Trimming cost V 3 bases and J 5 bases; bases outside gene matches: 2. Here the CDR3 reads CASSLGQATGELFF. The CDR3 coding sequence is TGTGCCAGCAGCTTGGGACAGGCGACCGGGGAGCTGTTTTTT.

CDR3 nucleotide sequence: TGCGCCAGCAGCCGAGGACAGGGGGCTATGAACACTGAAGCTTTCTTT. Protein sequence: CASSRGQGAMNTEAFF. This chain links TRBV4-1 with TRBJ1-1; 11 bases are a match to TRBD1. The CDR3 is made up of 16 amino acids. Germline CDR1 is MGHRA and CDR2 is YSYEKL. The J segment lost 0 bases and the V segment lost 4 bases, leaving 4 bases of the junction unmatched.